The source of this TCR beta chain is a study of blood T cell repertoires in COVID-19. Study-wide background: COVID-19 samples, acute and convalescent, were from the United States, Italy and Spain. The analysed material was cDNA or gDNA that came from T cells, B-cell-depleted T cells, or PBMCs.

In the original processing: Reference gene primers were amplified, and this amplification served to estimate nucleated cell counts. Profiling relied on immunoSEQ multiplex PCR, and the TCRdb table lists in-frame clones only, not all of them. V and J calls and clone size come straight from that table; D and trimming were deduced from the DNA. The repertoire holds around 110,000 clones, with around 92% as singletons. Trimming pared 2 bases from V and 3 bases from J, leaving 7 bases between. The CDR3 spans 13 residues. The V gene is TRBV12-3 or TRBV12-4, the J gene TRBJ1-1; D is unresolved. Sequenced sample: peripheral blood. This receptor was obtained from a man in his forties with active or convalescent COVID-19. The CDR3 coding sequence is TGTGCCAGCAGTTTACTCCCAGACACTGAAGCTTTCTTT. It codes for CASSLLPDTEAFF.